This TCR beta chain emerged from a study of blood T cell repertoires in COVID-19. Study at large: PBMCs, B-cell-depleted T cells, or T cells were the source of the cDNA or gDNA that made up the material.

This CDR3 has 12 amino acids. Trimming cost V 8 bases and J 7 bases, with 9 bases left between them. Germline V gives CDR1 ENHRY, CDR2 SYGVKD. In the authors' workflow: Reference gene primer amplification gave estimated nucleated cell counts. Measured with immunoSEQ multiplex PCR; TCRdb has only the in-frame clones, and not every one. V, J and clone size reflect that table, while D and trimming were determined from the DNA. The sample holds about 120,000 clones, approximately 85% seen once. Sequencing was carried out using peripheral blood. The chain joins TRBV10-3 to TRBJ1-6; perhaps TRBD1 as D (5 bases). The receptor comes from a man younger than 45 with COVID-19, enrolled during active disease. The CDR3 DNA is TGTGCCATCGGGCAGGGCAATTCACCCCTCCACTTT. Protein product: CAIGQGNSPLHF.